A single sample gave rise to the 2 T cell receptor beta chains below, sequenced in a study of blood T cell repertoires in COVID-19. Libraries were prepared by immunoSEQ multiplex PCR; TCRdb keeps only in-frame clonotypes and omits some of them. The repertoire holds under 150,000 clones, with 79% as singletons. The sequenced material came from peripheral blood. These TCRs come from a woman of 80 years or more with acute or convalescent COVID-19.

The chain links TRBV12-3 or TRBV12-4 to TRBJ1-1, with 11 bases aligning to TRBD1. Trimming cost V 4 bases and J 12 bases; bases outside gene matches: 7. The CDR3 spans 13 residues. CDR3 region: CASSSGQGAESFF. The DNA of the CDR3 is TGTGCCAGCAGTTCCGGACAGGGGGCCGAGTCTTTCTTT.

The J gene is TRBJ2-7, the V gene TRBV18, with TRBD2 matching over 8 bases. V lost 6 bases and J lost 7; bases outside the gene matches: 8. Looked up from germline, CDR1 is KGHSH and CDR2 is LQKENI. The CDR3 is 13 amino acids. CDR3 in DNA: TGTGCCAGCTCTACGGGAGGGCGTGAAGAGCAGTACTTC. As protein: CASSTGGREEQYF.